The 26 T cell receptor beta chains reported below all come from one sample, sequenced in a study of breast tumors, draining lymph nodes, adjacent tissues. Axillary draining lymph nodes of breast cancer patients supplied the node samples. One entry per CDR3 protein results from TCRdb running MiXCR on the multiplex PCR reads. The table includes approximately 100,000 distinct CDR3 sequences, around 20% detected once. The sequenced sample consisted of axillary lymph node tissue. The receptors originated from a female donor with breast cancer. Some clones in this sample may be carry-over from other donors' samples.

With respect to this clonotype: A read error may explain this, as a much larger clone is one base away. The gene calls are TRBV5-4 and TRBJ2-7, with D perhaps assigned TRBD1 or TRBD2 (7 bases each). This CDR3 is built from 17 residues. V was shortened by 1 base and J by 3 bases, with 20 bases between the two germline ends. Germline loops: CDR1 SGHNT, CDR2 YYREEE (reference sequence). The CDR3, as DNA: TGTGCCAGCAGCTTGCCGGGCAAAGCAGGGGGGGTCTACGAGCAGTACTTC. Its protein is CASSLPGKAGGVYEQYF.

For this clonotype: This may be a read error, as it is one base from a much larger clone. This rearrangement joins TRBV6-5 to TRBJ2-1; D may be TRBD2 (5 bases). Per germline, CDR1 MNHEY and CDR2 SVGAGI. This CDR3 spans 12 amino acids. Trimming removed 5 bases from V and 12 bases from J, with 14 bases in between. The CDR3 DNA reads TGTGCCAGCAGTGCCGGGGTTTCGGGGCAGTTCTTC. The encoded protein is CASSAGVSGQFF.

Many counts were recorded for this clonotype. CDR3 sequence: CASSVFDESEQYF. CDR3 nucleotide sequence: TGTGCCAGCAGCGTATTCGACGAGTCCGAGCAGTACTTC. J is TRBJ2-7 and V is TRBV9; D unclear. This CDR3 contains 13 residues. Germline-derived CDR1 and CDR2 are SGDLS and YYNGEE. The V end lost 1 base, the J end lost 6 bases, and 11 bases lay between the germline ends. The full variable domain, with the rest looked up from reference TRBV9 and TRBJ2-7, is DSGVTQTPKHLITATGQRVTLRCSPRSGDLSVYWYQQSLDQGLQFLIQYYNGEERAKGNILERFSAQQFPDLHSELNLSSLELGDSALYFCASSVFDESEQYFGPGTRLTVT.

This clonotype was counted many times. The chain has TRBV29-1 and TRBJ1-2; D not certain. Trimming pared 3 bases from V and 7 bases from J, leaving 12 bases between. The V gene's germline CDR1 is SQVTM and CDR2 ANQGSEA. The length of the CDR3 is 12 residues. As DNA, the CDR3 is TGCAGCGTTGATTCCGGGAGTAGTGGCTACACCTTC. It specifies CSVDSGSSGYTF.

The chain has TRBV18 and TRBJ1-6; possible D gene TRBD1, 5 bases. In germline, CDR1 is KGHSH, CDR2 LQKENI. The CDR3 runs 16 residues. The V end was cut by 4 bases, the J end by 7 bases, with 17 bases between. CDR3 loop: CASSRYAGVGNSPLHF. CDR3 coding DNA: TGTGCCAGCTCACGATATGCGGGGGTAGGGAATTCACCCCTCCACTTT.

This clonotype was seen ten or more times. The genes are TRBV2 and TRBJ1-3; D gene unclear. The V gene lost 6 bases and the J gene lost 0 bases, with 18 bases spanning the gap. This CDR3 comprises 17 residues. In germline, CDR1 is SNHLY, CDR2 FYNNEI. Here the CDR3 reads CASSTTPTLSSGNTIYF. CDR3 in DNA: TGTGCCAGCAGCACCACACCGACCCTGAGCTCTGGAAACACCATATATTTT.

This rearrangement joins TRBV10-3 to TRBJ1-4; D unresolved. Looked up from germline, CDR1 is ENHRY and CDR2 is SYGVKD. The CDR3 is 14 amino acids. V lost 2 bases and J lost 7, with 11 bases in between. CDR3 protein: CAISEKGLVEKLFF. As DNA, the CDR3 is TGTGCCATCAGTGAGAAGGGTTTGGTTGAAAAACTGTTTTTT.

This clonotype was counted many times. The chain is built from TRBV7-2 and TRBJ2-1; D remains unclear. The V gene lost 1 base and the J gene lost 7 bases, with 5 bases spanning the gap. CDR1 and CDR2 (germline): SGHTA, FQGNSA. There are 12 residues in the CDR3. Here the CDR3 DNA reads TGTGCCAGCAGCTTAGTAAGGAATGAGCAGTTCTTC. The encoded protein is CASSLVRNEQFF.

This clonotype has a count of ten or more. The chain is built from TRBV7-9 and TRBJ1-2; D is ambiguous. V lost 1 base, J lost 0 bases, and 9 bases lay in between. This CDR3 has 15 amino acids. Germline CDR1 and CDR2: SEHNR and FQNEAQ (reference sequence). CDR3 amino acids: CASSLGDMANYGYTF. In DNA, the CDR3 is TGTGCCAGCAGCTTAGGAGACATGGCTAACTATGGCTACACCTTC.

This clonotype was seen many times. The chain combines TRBV20-1 with TRBJ1-6; no firm D call. CDR3 length: 13 residues. The germline V gene encodes CDR1 DFQATT and CDR2 SNEGSKA (reference sequence). The V gene lost 3 bases and the J gene lost 7 bases, with 10 bases spanning the gap. The CDR3 sequence: CSASGSWNSPLHF. For the CDR3, the DNA is TGCAGTGCTAGTGGGTCGTGGAATTCACCCCTCCACTTT.

This clonotype was counted many times. The chain combines TRBV25-1 with TRBJ2-7, with D perhaps TRBD1 (5 bases). V lost 7 bases, J lost 7 bases, and 20 bases lay in between. The germline V gene encodes CDR1 MGHDK and CDR2 SYGVNS. The CDR3 length is 14 residues. The CDR3 reads CASTPGRVSQEQYF. The CDR3 DNA reads TGTGCCAGCACCCCGGGCAGGGTCTCGCAGGAGCAGTACTTC.

There are many counts of this clonotype. This chain uses TRBV5-6 with TRBJ2-1; 7 positions match TRBD2. With 2 bases clipped from V and 5 bases from J, the junction kept 7 bases outside the gene matches. The CDR3 consists of 15 residues. Per germline, CDR1 SGHDT and CDR2 YYEEEE. CDR3 sequence: CASSFREAGNNEQFF. Written as DNA, the CDR3 is TGTGCCAGCAGCTTTCGTGAAGCGGGGAACAATGAGCAGTTCTTC.

In its sample, this clonotype was seen many times. The rearrangement links TRBV5-1 to TRBJ2-5; the D call may be TRBD1 or TRBD2 (5 bases each). Germline loops: CDR1 SGHRS, CDR2 YFSETQ. The ends were cut back, 6 bases at V and 5 bases at J, with 8 bases in the middle. This CDR3 contains 11 residues. CDR3 loop: CASMGRETQYF. CDR3 DNA: TGCGCCAGCATGGGACGGGAGACCCAGTACTTC. The entire variable domain, with the rest obtained from reference TRBV5-1 and TRBJ2-5, is as follows: KAGVTQTPRYLIKTRGQQVTLSCSPISGHRSVSWYQQTPGQGLQFLFEYFSETQRNKGNFPGRFSGRQFSNSRSEMNVSTLELGDSALYLCASMGRETQYFGPGTRLLVL.

In this sample, this clonotype turned up many times. As DNA, the CDR3 is TGCAGCGTTGAAATTACCTCCTACGAGCAGTACTTC. Amino acid sequence: CSVEITSYEQYF. The chain has TRBV29-1 and TRBJ2-7, with D hard to call. The CDR3 spans 12 residues. V lost 2 bases to trimming and J lost 0 bases, with 5 bases between them. Germline CDR1 is SQVTM and CDR2 is ANQGSEA.

The J gene is TRBJ2-3, the V gene TRBV4-2, with unresolved D. The V gene lost 5 bases and the J gene lost 1 base, with 19 bases spanning the gap. Germline CDR1 reads LGHNA; CDR2 reads YNFKEQ. CDR3 length equals 17 residues. CDR3 amino acids: CASSFSVAPRGTDTQYF. The CDR3 nucleotides read TGTGCCAGCAGCTTCAGTGTAGCACCTAGGGGCACAGATACGCAGTATTTT.

The gene calls are TRBV6-1 and TRBJ2-3; the match to TRBD2 covers 7 bases. J lost 1 base, V lost 1 base, and 2 bases had no gene match. The CDR3 extends over 15 amino acids. Germline CDR1 reads MNHNS; CDR2 reads SASEGT. In DNA, the CDR3 is TGTGCCAGCAGTGAAGTGGGAGGGGGCACAGATACGCAGTATTTT. Amino acid sequence: CASSEVGGGTDTQYF.

The chain combines TRBV5-6 with TRBJ1-3; no firm D call. The CDR3 contains 15 residues. The V gene lost 4 bases and the J gene lost 0 bases, with 11 bases spanning the gap. Germline lookup yields CDR1 SGHDT and CDR2 YYEEEE. The CDR3 DNA reads as TGTGCCAGCAGCCTAAGTCCTAGCTCTGGAAACACCATATATTTT. As protein: CASSLSPSSGNTIYF. Full variable domain (missing parts from reference TRBV5-6 and TRBJ1-3): DAGVTQSPTHLIKTRGQQVTLRCSPKSGHDTVSWYQQALGQGPQFIFQYYEEEERQRGNFPDRFSGHQFPNYSSELNVNALLLGDSALYLCASSLSPSSGNTIYFGEGSWLTVV.

In the case of this clonotype: This may be a read error, as it is one base from a much larger clone. The conserved phenylalanine or tryptophan is not found at the CDR3 terminus, so this likely reflects a read error. CDR3 DNA: TGTGCCAGCAGTTTCCAGGGACGGGAGACCCAGTACCTC. Protein product: CASSFQGRETQYL. The genes are TRBV12-3 or TRBV12-4 and TRBJ2-5; D might be TRBD1 or TRBD2, each matching 5 bases. Deletions cut 3 bases from V and 5 bases from J, with 10 bases between. The CDR3 contains 13 residues.

V gene TRBV7-7 combines with J gene TRBJ2-6; D remains ambiguous. There are 13 residues in the CDR3. The V end lost 5 bases, the J end lost 4 bases, and 6 bases lay between the germline ends. In germline, CDR1 is SSHAT, CDR2 FNYEAQ (reference sequence). CDR3 in amino acids: CASSLGGANVLTF. The CDR3 DNA reads as TGTGCCAGCAGCCTCGGGGGGGCCAACGTCCTGACTTTC.

This clonotype was detected many times. The chain uses TRBV20-1 and TRBJ2-2; D may be TRBD1 or TRBD2 (5 bases each). CDR3 length equals 14 residues. V lost 2 bases and J lost 5, with 12 bases in between. Germline V gene lookup returns CDR1 DFQATT and CDR2 SNEGSKA (reference sequence). CDR3 in DNA: TGCAGTGCTAGAAGGGGCGGGTCGACCGGGGAGCTGTTTTTT. Translating gives CSARRGGSTGELFF.

Remarks on this clonotype: A much larger clone differs from this one at a single base, so this may be a read error. A read error is likely, as this CDR3 ends without the conserved phenylalanine or tryptophan. The rearrangement links TRBV9 to TRBJ2-3; 8 nucleotides align to TRBD2. The V and J ends lost 4 bases and 4 bases, in that order; junction bases with no gene match: 11. This CDR3 region has 16 residues. Germline CDR1 SGDLS, CDR2 YYNGEE. CDR3 bases: TGTGCCAGCAGCTCTTCGGGAGCGGGAGTATCAGATACGCAGTATCTT. Its protein is CASSSSGAGVSDTQYL.

This clonotype was picked up many times. The V call is TRBV15, the J call TRBJ2-3, with 10 bases lining up with TRBD2. The CDR3 spans 14 residues. CDR1 and CDR2 (germline): LNHNV, YYDKDF (reference sequence). J was trimmed by 4 bases and V by 4 bases; bases with no gene match: 2. The CDR3 spells CATSTGLAADTQYF. For the CDR3, the DNA is TGTGCCACCAGCACCGGACTAGCGGCAGATACGCAGTATTTT.

In its sample, this clonotype was seen many times. The chain employs TRBV5-1 and TRBJ1-6; no clear D gene. CDR3 size: 16 residues. The V end was cut by 0 bases, the J end by 0 bases, with 7 bases between. Germline V lookup: CDR1 SGHRS, CDR2 YFSETQ. The CDR3 region has the DNA TGCGCCAGCAGCTTGGCCGGCAGCTCCTATAATTCACCCCTCCACTTT. The encoded protein is CASSLAGSSYNSPLHF. The full variable domain, with the rest looked up from reference TRBV5-1 and TRBJ1-6, is KAGVTQTPRYLIKTRGQQVTLSCSPISGHRSVSWYQQTPGQGLQFLFEYFSETQRNKGNFPGRFSGRQFSNSRSEMNVSTLELGDSALYLCASSLAGSSYNSPLHFGNGTRLTVT.

This clonotype was observed at least ten times. The chain is built from TRBV7-9 and TRBJ2-5; 13 positions agree with TRBD2. V lost 6 bases, J lost 5 bases, and 9 bases stayed unmatched. Germline loops: CDR1 SEHNR, CDR2 FQNEAQ (reference sequence). CDR3 length: 16 residues. This CDR3 reads CASRPHGLAGVETQYF. As DNA, the CDR3 is TGTGCCAGCAGGCCACACGGACTAGCGGGAGTTGAGACCCAGTACTTC.

This clonotype was counted many times. This chain connects TRBV5-1 to TRBJ1-4; 7 bases match TRBD1. Germline V gives CDR1 SGHRS, CDR2 YFSETQ. The V gene end was trimmed by 5 bases and the J gene end by 7 bases; junction bases not matched to a gene: 8. The CDR3 consists of 14 residues. CDR3 in DNA: TGCGCCAGCAGTTCGACAGGGAGGACTGAAAAACTGTTTTTT. Amino acid sequence: CASSSTGRTEKLFF.

This clonotype has only a few counts. The V call is TRBV28, the J call TRBJ2-3; D not certain. V lost 6 bases, J lost 4 bases, and 17 bases lay in between. Germline assignment: CDR1 MDHEN and CDR2 SYDVKM. CDR3 length: 15 residues. CDR3 region: CASRPDPITADTQYF. In DNA, the CDR3 is TGTGCCAGCAGACCGGACCCTATAACGGCAGATACGCAGTATTTT.